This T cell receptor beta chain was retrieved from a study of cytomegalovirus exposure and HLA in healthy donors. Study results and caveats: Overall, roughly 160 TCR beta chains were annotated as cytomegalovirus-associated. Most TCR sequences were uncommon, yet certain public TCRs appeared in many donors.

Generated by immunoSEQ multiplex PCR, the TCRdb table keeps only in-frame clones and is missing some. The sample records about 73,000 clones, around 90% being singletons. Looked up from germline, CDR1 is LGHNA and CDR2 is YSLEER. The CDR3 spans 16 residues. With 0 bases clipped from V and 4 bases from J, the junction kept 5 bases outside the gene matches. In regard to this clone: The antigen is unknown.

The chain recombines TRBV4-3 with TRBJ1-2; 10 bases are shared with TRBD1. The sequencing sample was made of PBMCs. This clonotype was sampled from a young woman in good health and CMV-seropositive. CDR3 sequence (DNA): TGCGCCAGCAGCCAAGATTTTCGGGACAGGGGCTATGGCTACACCTTC. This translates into CASSQDFRDRGYGYTF.